Presented here are 29 T cell receptor beta chains from one specimen sequenced in a study of shared clonotypes between healthy human individuals. The assay was immunoSEQ multiplex PCR, and TCRdb's table has in-frame clones only and misses some. In the table there are 300,000 to 400,000 clones, 74% of which are singletons. Sequences were obtained from memory CD4+ T cells sorted from blood. As to subset: CD45RA-negative fraction. The receptor source for this set is a man younger than 40 in good health.

This clone was counted only a few times. Other DNA sequences in the sample encode the same CDR3. The chain carries TRBV11-3 and TRBJ2-2; D not certain. V gave up 1 base and J gave up 5 bases, with 2 bases separating them. CDR1 is SGHNT and CDR2 is YENEEA in the germline V gene. The CDR3 consists of 12 residues. In DNA, the CDR3 is TGTGCCAGCAGCTTAGGGACCGGGGAGCTGTTTTTT. Amino acids: CASSLGTGELFF.

The V call is TRBV6-1, the J call TRBJ2-7; no firm D call. The CDR3 length is 14 residues. The V and J ends lost 6 bases and 0 bases respectively, with 12 bases between them. Germline V lookup: CDR1 MNHNS, CDR2 SASEGT. CDR3: CASSQTKSSYEQYF. DNA for the CDR3: TGTGCCAGCAGCCAGACAAAGAGCTCCTACGAGCAGTACTTC.

CDR3 protein: CASSLRASGSGRSDTQYF. Here the CDR3 DNA reads TGTGCCAGCAGCTTGAGGGCTAGCGGGAGCGGCCGATCCGATACGCAGTATTTT. V usage is TRBV5-5 and J usage is TRBJ2-3, with 10 bases lining up with TRBD2. The germline gives CDR1 SGHKS, CDR2 YYEKEE (reference sequence). V dropped 1 base and J dropped 6; count of bases not matched to a gene: 14. This CDR3 has 18 residues.

J is TRBJ2-7 and V is TRBV29-1; D is possibly TRBD1 (6 bases). Trimming shortened V by 5 bases and J by 2 bases, and 13 bases separated the two germline ends. There are 13 residues in the CDR3. From germline, CDR1 is SQVTM and CDR2 ANQGSEA. For the CDR3, the DNA is TGCAGCGTTAGAACAGGGTCGCCCTACGAGCAGTACTTC. Protein: CSVRTGSPYEQYF.

This sequence joins TRBV12-5 and TRBJ1-5; no definite D call. Trimming removed 4 bases at V and 2 bases at J, with 9 bases between. The CDR3 is 14 amino acids. Germline V gene data show CDR1 as LGHNT and CDR2 as FRNRAP. This CDR3 reads CASGSGEGNQPQHF. The CDR3 coding sequence is TGTGCTAGTGGTTCCGGGGAGGGCAATCAGCCCCAGCATTTT.

The chain carries TRBV4-2 and TRBJ2-1; D might be TRBD1 (7 bases). Germline V CDR1 and CDR2: LGHNA, YNFKEQ. This CDR3 comprises 17 residues. The ends were cut back, 0 bases at V and 0 bases at J, with 12 bases in the middle. In DNA form, the CDR3 reads TGTGCCAGCAGCCAAGATGGAGGGGGCGTCTCCTACAATGAGCAGTTCTTC. Protein sequence: CASSQDGGGVSYNEQFF.

This clone turned up a few times. The gene calls are TRBV28 and TRBJ2-3; 7 bases match TRBD2. With 4 bases clipped from V and 1 base from J, the junction kept 8 bases outside the gene matches. This CDR3 contains 16 residues. Germline CDR1 reads MDHEN; CDR2 reads SYDVKM. The CDR3 bases are TGTGCCAGCAGTTCCGGAGCGGGAAGGGGCACAGATACGCAGTATTTT. Its translation is CASSSGAGRGTDTQYF.

The V and J genes are TRBV28 and TRBJ1-1; 7 nucleotides agree with TRBD1. This CDR3 contains 15 residues. Trimming at V came to 10 bases and at J to 0 bases, leaving 11 bases not matched to a gene. In germline, CDR1 is MDHEN, CDR2 SYDVKM. The CDR3: CATLTGQLMNTEAFF. The CDR3 DNA is TGTGCCACCCTAACGGGACAGCTTATGAACACTGAAGCTTTCTTT. The variable domain in full, completed from reference TRBV28 and TRBJ1-1, reads DVKVTQSSRYLVKRTGEKVFLECVQDMDHENMFWYRQDPGLGLRLIYFSYDVKMKEKGDIPEGYSVSREKKERFSLILESASTNQTSMYLCATLTGQLMNTEAFFGQGTRLTVV.

This clone was seen a few times. Other DNA sequences from this sample encode an identical CDR3 as well. This CDR3 is CASSSSGGRETQYF. The CDR3 nucleotides are TGTGCCAGCAGCTCGTCAGGGGGCAGGGAGACCCAGTACTTC. The genes are TRBV7-3 and TRBJ2-5, with TRBD1 matching over 8 bases. Germline V CDR1 and CDR2: SGHTA, FQGTGA. After removal of 4 bases from V and 5 bases from J, the junction contained 6 bases not matched to a gene. CDR3 size: 14 residues.

The chain uses TRBV2 and TRBJ1-1; no definite D call. This CDR3 has 13 amino acids. CDR1 SNHLY and CDR2 FYNNEI come from the germline V gene. With 1 base removed from V and 2 bases from J, the gap between germline ends came to 5 bases. DNA of the CDR3: TGTGCCAGCAGTGAAGGGATAAACACTGAAGCTTTCTTT. This gives the protein CASSEGINTEAFF.

The chain uses TRBV5-4 and TRBJ2-1; tentative D call: TRBD1 (8 bases). Germline CDR1 SGHNT, CDR2 YYREEE (reference sequence). The CDR3 is 13 amino acids. Trimming cost V 0 bases and J 12 bases, with 13 bases left between them. The CDR3 bases are TGTGCCAGCAGCTTGGAACAGGGGGGGCGGCAGTTCTTC. Translating it yields CASSLEQGGRQFF.

The chain joins TRBV7-2 to TRBJ1-1; the D gene is possibly TRBD1 (6 bases). Germline CDR1 is SGHTA and CDR2 is FQGNSA. V was cut by 6 bases and J by 4 bases, with 21 bases left in between. The CDR3 runs 16 residues. The CDR3 loop is CASRPLRGARGTEAFF. In DNA, the CDR3 is TGTGCCAGCAGGCCTCTCCGGGGGGCGCGCGGCACTGAAGCTTTCTTT.

V is TRBV6-4 and J is TRBJ2-2; D not certain. The germline V and J ends were trimmed by 4 bases and 2 bases, with 5 bases remaining between them. This CDR3 spans 13 amino acids. The germline CDR1 and CDR2 sequences are MRHNA and SNTAGT. The chain's CDR3 is CASSGDNTGELFF. The CDR3 DNA reads as TGTGCCAGCAGTGGCGACAACACCGGGGAGCTGTTTTTT.

The genes are TRBV28 and TRBJ2-7; D might be TRBD1 (6 bases). In germline, CDR1 is MDHEN, CDR2 SYDVKM. V lost 6 bases and J 0 bases, leaving 24 bases between the germline ends. The CDR3 totals 18 residues. The CDR3 coding sequence is TGTGCCAGCAGACCCTCAGGGGTGGCCGGTTTAAACTCCTACGAGCAGTACTTC. This codes for CASRPSGVAGLNSYEQYF.

The CDR3 spells CASSEAGQSNQPQHF. In DNA form, the CDR3 reads TGTGCCAGCAGTGAAGCTGGTCAGAGCAATCAGCCCCAGCATTTT. The V gene is TRBV25-1, the J gene TRBJ1-5; D not certain. The CDR3 covers 15 residues. V gave up 2 bases and J gave up 1 base, with 9 bases separating them. Looked up from germline, CDR1 is MGHDK and CDR2 is SYGVNS.

For the CDR3, the DNA is TGTGCCACCAGCAGAGATCAGGGGACCCGCCACAATGAGCAGTTCTTC. Protein sequence: CATSRDQGTRHNEQFF. The chain uses TRBV15 and TRBJ2-1; tentative D call: TRBD1 (6 bases). The CDR3 length is 16 residues. Trimming shortened V by 0 bases and J by 5 bases, and 14 bases separated the two germline ends. CDR1 LNHNV and CDR2 YYDKDF come from the germline V gene (reference sequence).

J is TRBJ2-3 and V is TRBV28; no firm D call. The CDR3 is made up of 13 amino acids. Germline-derived CDR1 and CDR2 are MDHEN and SYDVKM. The V end lost 10 bases, the J end lost 0 bases, and 11 bases lay between the germline ends. CDR3 sequence (DNA): TGTGCCACTGAGATCCCCAGCACAGATACGCAGTATTTT. Translating it yields CATEIPSTDTQYF.

The chain is built from TRBV5-4 and TRBJ2-1; no clear D gene. Germline CDR1 is SGHNT and CDR2 is YYREEE (reference sequence). The CDR3 consists of 18 residues. Trimming took 0 bases from V and 6 from J, leaving 22 bases between them. The CDR3 DNA sequence: TGTGCCAGCAGCTTGGCCTTACGAGGTCCCAAAACGGGCAATGAGCAGTTCTTC. Protein product: CASSLALRGPKTGNEQFF.

The V gene is TRBV15, the J gene TRBJ2-1, with D unclear. V lost 1 base to trimming and J lost 7 bases, with 8 bases between them. Germline CDR1 is LNHNV and CDR2 is YYDKDF (reference sequence). This CDR3 comprises 13 residues. CDR3 nucleotide sequence: TGTGCCACCAGCAGAGTGCGAACTAATGAGCAGTTCTTC. Its translation is CATSRVRTNEQFF.

This rearrangement joins TRBV9 to TRBJ2-2, with D perhaps being TRBD1 or TRBD2 (5 bases each). The CDR3 spans 14 residues. Trimming took off 5 bases at V and 5 bases at J, with 13 bases between the two ends. Germline assignment: CDR1 SGDLS and CDR2 YYNGEE. The CDR3 nucleotides read TGTGCCAGCAGGGACCACGAGGGGACCGGGGAGCTGTTTTTT. Translating it yields CASRDHEGTGELFF.

This clone was seen more than once but under ten times. The CDR3 nucleotides are TGTGCCAGCAGCGTAGATGCTTCGGCCTGGGCCGGGGAGCTGTTTTTT. Its protein is CASSVDASAWAGELFF. V and J are TRBV9 and TRBJ2-2; D remains unclear. Trimming pared 0 bases from V and 6 bases from J, leaving 15 bases between. Germline assignment: CDR1 SGDLS and CDR2 YYNGEE. The CDR3 is 16 residues long. Based on the CDR3 plus reference TRBV9 and TRBJ2-2, the full variable domain is DSGVTQTPKHLITATGQRVTLRCSPRSGDLSVYWYQQSLDQGLQFLIQYYNGEERAKGNILERFSAQQFPDLHSELNLSSLELGDSALYFCASSVDASAWAGELFFGEGSRLTVL.

This sequence joins TRBV7-6 and TRBJ2-3; no definite D call. Trimming removed 5 bases from V and 0 bases from J, with 9 bases in between. The V gene's germline CDR1 is SGHVS and CDR2 FNYEAQ. The CDR3 is 14 residues long. The CDR3 sequence: CASSHPPSTDTQYF. CDR3 sequence (DNA): TGTGCCAGCAGCCATCCTCCTAGCACAGATACGCAGTATTTT.

The J gene is TRBJ1-2, the V gene TRBV19; D is perhaps TRBD1 (5 bases). The CDR3 length is 15 residues. Germline V gene lookup returns CDR1 LNHDA and CDR2 SQIVND (reference sequence). V dropped 3 bases and J dropped 4 bases, with 15 bases sitting between them. This chain's CDR3 is CASSIPRGDSYGYTF. The CDR3 coding sequence is TGTGCCAGTAGTATTCCCCGGGGGGATTCCTATGGCTACACCTTC. Variable domain in full (rest from reference TRBV19 and TRBJ1-2): DGGITQSPKYLFRKEGQNVTLSCEQNLNHDAMYWYRQDPGQGLRLIYYSQIVNDFQKGDIAEGYSVSREKKESFPLTVTSAQKNPTAFYLCASSIPRGDSYGYTFGSGTRLTVV.

Note on this clone: This sample also contains other DNA sequences that code for the same CDR3. The rearrangement joins TRBV15 to TRBJ2-1; tentative D call: TRBD2 (5 bases). Trimming shortened V by 0 bases and J by 4 bases, and 13 bases separated the two germline ends. This CDR3 comprises 16 residues. Germline V gives CDR1 LNHNV, CDR2 YYDKDF (reference sequence). The CDR3 spells CATSRDLTSSYNEQFF. The DNA of the CDR3 is TGTGCCACCAGCAGAGATCTAACTAGTTCTTACAATGAGCAGTTCTTC. The complete variable domain, with remaining parts taken from reference TRBV15 and TRBJ2-1, reads DAMVIQNPRYQVTQFGKPVTLSCSQTLNHNVMYWYQQKSSQAPKLLFHYYDKDFNNEADTPDNFQSRRPNTSFCFLDIRSPGLGDTAMYLCATSRDLTSSYNEQFFGPGTRLTVL.

V gene TRBV7-2 combines with J gene TRBJ1-1; a possible D gene is TRBD1 (5 bases). The CDR3 covers 15 residues. Germline CDR1 and CDR2: SGHTA and FQGNSA. Trimming took off 2 bases at V and 3 bases at J, with 13 bases between the two ends. The CDR3 nucleotides are TGTGCCAGCAGCTTATATGCGGCACAGGACACTGAAGCTTTCTTT. Amino acids: CASSLYAAQDTEAFF.

The DNA for the CDR3 is TGTGCCAGTACCCCCTCTAGGGGAGAGACCCAGTACTTC. It yields the protein CASTPSRGETQYF. J is TRBJ2-5 and V is TRBV19; a weak D match, TRBD1 (5 bases). Germline values: CDR1 LNHDA, CDR2 SQIVND (reference sequence). The V end lost 7 bases, the J end lost 4 bases, and 13 bases lay between the germline ends. This CDR3 comprises 13 residues.

V usage is TRBV29-1 and J usage is TRBJ1-5, with TRBD1 identical over 7 bases. The length of the CDR3 is 13 residues. With V trimmed by 7 bases and J by 3 bases, 6 bases remained unmatched. CDR1 and CDR2 (germline): SQVTM, ANQGSEA. The chain's CDR3 is CSAQDRNNQPQHF. In DNA, the CDR3 is TGCAGCGCTCAGGACAGGAACAATCAGCCCCAGCATTTT. Using reference TRBV29-1 and TRBJ1-5 for the parts outside the CDR3, the full variable domain is SAVISQKPSRDICQRGTSLTIQCQVDSQVTMMFWYRQQPGQSLTLIATANQGSEATYESGFVIDKFPISRPNLTFSTLTVSNMSPEDSSIYLCSAQDRNNQPQHFGDGTRLSIL.

This clone turned up a few times. The identical CDR3 is also encoded by other nucleotide sequences in the sample. The CDR3 DNA sequence: TGTGCCAGCAGCTTAGGTAGCGGGAGGAACAATGAGCAGTTCTTC. Translation gives CASSLGSGRNNEQFF. This sequence joins TRBV11-3 and TRBJ2-1, with 10 bases lining up with TRBD2. Germline lookup yields CDR1 SGHNT and CDR2 YENEEA. The CDR3 spans 15 residues. Germline trimming cut 1 base from V and 5 bases from J; bases unmatched to any gene: 2.

The rearrangement joins TRBV10-3 to TRBJ2-7; possible D gene TRBD1, 6 bases. This CDR3 is built from 13 residues. Germline V gene sequence: CDR1 ENHRY, CDR2 SYGVKD. V was trimmed by 8 bases and J by 3 bases, leaving 14 bases between them. The CDR3 nucleotides read TGTGCCATCGGCCCTGGGGGCAGCTACGAGCAGTACTTC. This gives the protein CAIGPGGSYEQYF.